A single sample is the source of the 13 T cell receptor beta chains below, sequenced in a study of long-term antiretroviral therapy in people with HIV. The authors ran the immunoSEQ assay, v3.0, at survey level. Using immunoSEQ multiplex PCR, the repertoire was profiled, and TCRdb retains in-frame clones only, with some absent. The table shows about 23,000 clones, with around four fifths occurring only once. The sequences come from unsorted PBMCs, collected 1.6 years after starting antiretroviral therapy. Receptors originate from a man aged 40-49 years with HIV.

This clone occurred a few times. This rearrangement joins TRBV29-1 to TRBJ1-1; D is possibly TRBD1 (5 bases). Trimming shortened V by 4 bases and J by 8 bases, and 17 bases separated the two germline ends. Looked up from germline, CDR1 is SQVTM and CDR2 is ANQGSEA. This CDR3 is 13 amino acids long. CDR3 region: CSVVPRRDQEAFF. The CDR3, as DNA: TGCAGCGTTGTCCCCCGCAGGGATCAGGAAGCTTTCTTT.

This chain uses TRBV7-9 with TRBJ2-3; D perhaps matches TRBD1 (5 bases). The V end lost 4 bases, the J end lost 1 base, and 12 bases lay between the germline ends. The CDR3 covers 15 residues. Germline V gene sequence: CDR1 SEHNR, CDR2 FQNEAQ (reference sequence). The CDR3 sequence: CASSSRQGGTDTQYF. CDR3 DNA sequence: TGTGCCAGCAGCTCCCGACAAGGGGGCACAGATACGCAGTATTTT. The full variable domain, its missing parts supplied by reference TRBV7-9 and TRBJ2-3, is DTGVSQNPRHKITKRGQNVTFRCDPISEHNRLYWYRQTLGQGPEFLTYFQNEAQLEKSRLLSDRFSAERPKGSFSTLEIQRTEQGDSAMYLCASSSRQGGTDTQYFGPGTRLTVL.

V is TRBV21-1 and J is TRBJ1-5. TRBV21-1 is a pseudogene locus. CDR3 size: 18 residues. In nucleotides, the CDR3 is TGTGCCAGCAGCAATCGGGCCGTCTCCCCCCTTAGCAATCAGCCCCAGCATTTT. It is translated as CASSNRAVSPLSNQPQHF.

This rearrangement joins TRBV12-5 to TRBJ2-7; TRBD1 agrees at 8 bases. Germline values: CDR1 LGHNT, CDR2 FRNRAP. Trimming cost V 4 bases and J 0 bases; bases outside gene matches: 8. The CDR3 runs 16 residues. CDR3 protein: CASGSLRGLGSYEQYF. The CDR3 nucleotides read TGTGCTAGTGGTTCCCTCAGGGGGCTCGGCTCCTACGAGCAGTACTTC. The full variable domain, rest sourced from reference TRBV12-5 and TRBJ2-7, is DARVTQTPRHKVTEMGQEVTMRCQPILGHNTVFWYRQTMMQGLELLAYFRNRAPLDDSGMPKDRFSAEMPDATLATLKIQPSEPRDSAVYFCASGSLRGLGSYEQYFGPGTRLTVT.

The chain couples TRBV27 to TRBJ1-1; D uncertain. V was trimmed by 3 bases and J by 0 bases, leaving 11 bases between them. Germline V gene sequence: CDR1 MNHEY, CDR2 SMNVEV (reference sequence). This CDR3 has 15 amino acids. CDR3 sequence reads: CASSLSPRLNTEAFF. CDR3 DNA: TGTGCCAGCAGTTTGAGCCCCCGGTTGAACACTGAAGCTTTCTTT.

Only a few counts were recorded for this clone. J is TRBJ1-5 and V is TRBV6-6; D is perhaps TRBD1 (5 bases). Trimming left V 2 bases short and J 0 bases short, with 5 bases between. In germline, CDR1 is MNHNY, CDR2 SVGAGI (reference sequence). This CDR3 contains 14 residues. The CDR3 reads CASSYQGSNQPQHF. The CDR3 nucleotides read TGTGCCAGCAGTTACCAGGGTAGCAATCAGCCCCAGCATTTT.

This chain links TRBV5-6 with TRBJ2-7; D uncertain. This CDR3 has 14 residues. Trimming cost V 6 bases and J 2 bases, with 15 bases left between them. The germline gives CDR1 SGHDT, CDR2 YYEEEE. Here the CDR3 DNA reads TGTGCCAGCACCCTCCAGGAGTCCGCCTACGAGCAGTACTTC. It codes for CASTLQESAYEQYF.

The gene calls are TRBV2 and TRBJ2-5; no clear D gene. The length of the CDR3 is 13 residues. V lost 3 bases to trimming and J lost 1 base, with 6 bases between them. Looked up from germline, CDR1 is SNHLY and CDR2 is FYNNEI. The CDR3 here is CASSDGVQETQYF. The CDR3 bases are TGTGCCAGCAGTGATGGGGTCCAAGAGACCCAGTACTTC.

This clone rates as medium-sized (0.01 to 0.1%). This sequence joins TRBV6-5 and TRBJ2-7; a possible D gene is TRBD2 (5 bases). Germline V gene sequence: CDR1 MNHEY, CDR2 SVGAGI. The ends were cut back, 6 bases at V and 5 bases at J, with 17 bases in the middle. The CDR3 sequence is 14 residues long. As DNA, the CDR3 is TGTGCCAGCAGCCTCGTGGCGGGTTTTCACGAGCAGTACTTC. The encoded protein is CASSLVAGFHEQYF.

This sequence joins TRBV19 and TRBJ2-3; no clear D gene. There are 14 residues in the CDR3. Trimming removed 0 bases from V and 5 bases from J, with 9 bases in between. CDR1 is LNHDA, CDR2 SQIVND, per germline (reference sequence). The CDR3 DNA follows: TGTGCCAGTAGTATAGATCTTGGTGGAGATACGCAGTATTTT. It translates to CASSIDLGGDTQYF. Full variable domain (rest looked up from reference TRBV19 and TRBJ2-3): DGGITQSPKYLFRKEGQNVTLSCEQNLNHDAMYWYRQDPGQGLRLIYYSQIVNDFQKGDIAEGYSVSREKKESFPLTVTSAQKNPTAFYLCASSIDLGGDTQYFGPGTRLTVL.

This sequence joins TRBV11-2 and TRBJ1-3, with 8 bases matching TRBD1. CDR3 size: 16 residues. V trimming: 4 bases; J trimming: 4 bases; junction bases outside the gene matches: 9. Per germline, CDR1 SGHAT and CDR2 FQNNGV. The CDR3 DNA follows: TGTGCCAGCAGCTCTAAGACCAGGGGGCAGGGAAACACCATATATTTT. It is translated as CASSSKTRGQGNTIYF.

V is TRBV5-6 and J is TRBJ1-2; the D gene is possibly TRBD1 (6 bases). Germline-derived CDR1 and CDR2 are SGHDT and YYEEEE. The CDR3 sequence is 16 residues long. Trimming left V 0 bases short and J 4 bases short, with 16 bases between. Here the CDR3 DNA reads TGTGCCAGCAGCTTGGGGTCCGGGGGCGAGGGCTATGGCTACACCTTC. Its protein is CASSLGSGGEGYGYTF.

The chain combines TRBV30 with TRBJ1-2; TRBD1 is a possible D gene (6 bases). CDR1 is GTSNPN, CDR2 SVGIG, per germline (reference sequence). The CDR3 has 13 residues. Trimming took off 2 bases at V and 10 bases at J, with 17 bases between the two ends. CDR3 in amino acids: CAWSQPSTGTYTF. CDR3 DNA sequence: TGTGCCTGGAGTCAGCCATCGACAGGTACCTACACCTTC.